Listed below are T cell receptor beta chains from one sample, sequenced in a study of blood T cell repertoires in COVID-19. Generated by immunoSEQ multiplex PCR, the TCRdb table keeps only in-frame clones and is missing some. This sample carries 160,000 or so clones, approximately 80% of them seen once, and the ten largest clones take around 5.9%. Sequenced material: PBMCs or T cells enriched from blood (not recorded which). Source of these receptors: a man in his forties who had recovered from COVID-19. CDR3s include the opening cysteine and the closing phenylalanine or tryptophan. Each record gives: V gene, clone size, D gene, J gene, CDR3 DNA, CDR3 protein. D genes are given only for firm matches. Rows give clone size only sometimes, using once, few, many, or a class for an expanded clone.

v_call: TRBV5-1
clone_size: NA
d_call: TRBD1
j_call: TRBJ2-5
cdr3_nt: TGCGCCAGCAGATACGGACAGGGACAAGAGACCCAGTACTTC
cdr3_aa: CASRYGQGQETQYF

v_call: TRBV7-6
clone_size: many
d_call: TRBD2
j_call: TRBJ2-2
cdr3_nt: TGTGCCAGCAGCTTAGGGCTAGCGGGGGGGCCCGGGGAGCTGTTTTTT
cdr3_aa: CASSLGLAGGPGELFF

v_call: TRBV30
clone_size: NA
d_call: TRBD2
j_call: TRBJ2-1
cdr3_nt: TGTGCCTGGACTGCATTGCGGGGGGGCTCCTACAATGAGCAGTTCTTC
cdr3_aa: CAWTALRGGSYNEQFF

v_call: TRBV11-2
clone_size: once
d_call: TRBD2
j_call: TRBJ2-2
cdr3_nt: TGTGCCAGCAGGTTTAGCGGGGGCCTTGGCGGGGAGCTGTTTTTT
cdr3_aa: CASRFSGGLGGELFF

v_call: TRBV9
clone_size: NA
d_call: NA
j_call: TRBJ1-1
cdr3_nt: TGTGCCAGCAGCGTCGACCCCCTTTCGGGGGGAGAAGCTTTCTTT
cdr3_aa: CASSVDPLSGGEAFF

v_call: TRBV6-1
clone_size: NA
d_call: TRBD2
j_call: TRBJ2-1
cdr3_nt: TGTGCCAGCAGTGAAACCCTAGCGGCCTACAATGAGCAGTTCTTC
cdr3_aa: CASSETLAAYNEQFF

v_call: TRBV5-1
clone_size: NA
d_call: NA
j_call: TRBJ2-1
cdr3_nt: TGCGCCAGCAGCTTGACGAGCTCCTACAATGAGCAGTTCTTC
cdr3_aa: CASSLTSSYNEQFF

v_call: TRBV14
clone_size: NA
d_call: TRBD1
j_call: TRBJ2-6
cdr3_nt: TGTGCCAGCAGGAGACAGGGGGCTGGGGCCAACGTCCTGACTTTC
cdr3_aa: CASRRQGAGANVLTF

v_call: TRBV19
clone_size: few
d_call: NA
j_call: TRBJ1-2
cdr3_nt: TGTGCCAGTAGGCCGGCGGAGTTGAGCTATGGCTACACCTTC
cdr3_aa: CASRPAELSYGYTF

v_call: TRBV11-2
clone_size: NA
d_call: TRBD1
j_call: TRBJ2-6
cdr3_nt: TGTGCCAGCAGCTTAATAAGGGGGCTAGGGACTGGGGCCAACGTCCTGACTTTC
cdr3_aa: CASSLIRGLGTGANVLTF

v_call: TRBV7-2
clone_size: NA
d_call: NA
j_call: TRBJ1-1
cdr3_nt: TGTGCCAGCAGCTTAACCCTGACAGGGAACACTGAAGCTTTCTTT
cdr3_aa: CASSLTLTGNTEAFF

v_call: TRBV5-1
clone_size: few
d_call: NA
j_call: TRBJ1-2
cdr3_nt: TGCGCCAGCAGCTTGGGCCAGGTCTTTAACTATGGCTACACCTTC
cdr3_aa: CASSLGQVFNYGYTF

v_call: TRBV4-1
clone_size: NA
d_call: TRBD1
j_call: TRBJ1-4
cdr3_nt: TGCGCCAGCTCCTCGAGGGACAGGTGGGGGACTGCAACTAATGAAAAACTGTTTTTT
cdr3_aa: CASSSRDRWGTATNEKLFF

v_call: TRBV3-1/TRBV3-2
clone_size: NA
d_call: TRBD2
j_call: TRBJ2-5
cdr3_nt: TGTGCCAGCAGCCAGGCGGGACTAGCGGTGAGAGCAGAGACCCAGTACTTC
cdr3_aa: CASSQAGLAVRAETQYF

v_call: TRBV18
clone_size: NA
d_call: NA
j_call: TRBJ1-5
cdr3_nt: TGTGCCAGCTCCCCCTCTTTCGGGCAGCCCCAGCATTTT
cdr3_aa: CASSPSFGQPQHF

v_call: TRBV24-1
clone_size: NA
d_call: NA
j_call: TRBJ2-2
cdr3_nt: TGTGCCACCAGTGATGTCCGCGACACCGGGGAGCTGTTTTTT
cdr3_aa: CATSDVRDTGELFF

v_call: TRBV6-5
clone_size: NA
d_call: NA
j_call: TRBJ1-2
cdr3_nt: TGTGCCAGCAGTTACCCCTCGGGGGTCGGCTACACCTTC
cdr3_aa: CASSYPSGVGYTF

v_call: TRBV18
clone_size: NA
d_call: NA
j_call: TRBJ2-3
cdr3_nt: TGTGCCAGCGGCGCGGGGTCAGGCACAGATACGCAGTATTTT
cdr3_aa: CASGAGSGTDTQYF

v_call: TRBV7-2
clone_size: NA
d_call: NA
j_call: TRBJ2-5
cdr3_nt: TGTGCCAGCAGCTTAGGGGGGCAGACCCAGTACTTC
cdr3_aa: CASSLGGQTQYF

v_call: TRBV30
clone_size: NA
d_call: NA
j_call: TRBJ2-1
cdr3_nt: TGTGCCTGGACAGGGGTAGCGGGCGTTTCTTTCTACAATGAGCAGTTCTTC
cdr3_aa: CAWTGVAGVSFYNEQFF

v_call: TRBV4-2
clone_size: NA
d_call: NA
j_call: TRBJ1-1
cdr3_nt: TGTGCCAGCAGCCAAGATCCAACAGTTAACACTGAAGCTTTCTTT
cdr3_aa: CASSQDPTVNTEAFF

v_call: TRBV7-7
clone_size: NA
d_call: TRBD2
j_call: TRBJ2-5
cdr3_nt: TGTGCCAGCAGGTCTAGCGGGGGGGCCGAAGAGACCCAGTACTTC
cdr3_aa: CASRSSGGAEETQYF

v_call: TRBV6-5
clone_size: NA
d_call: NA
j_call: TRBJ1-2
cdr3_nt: TGTGCCAGCAGCCTGGCCGCTAACTATGGCTACACCTTC
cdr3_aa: CASSLAANYGYTF

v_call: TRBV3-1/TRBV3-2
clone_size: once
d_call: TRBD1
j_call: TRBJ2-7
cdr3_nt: TGTGCCAGCAGAAGGGACAGATCTACCTACGAGCAGTACTTC
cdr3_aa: CASRRDRSTYEQYF

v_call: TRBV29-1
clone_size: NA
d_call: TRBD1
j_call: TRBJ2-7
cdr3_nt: TGCAGCGTTGAAGGGTGGCAGGGGGCATCCTACGAGCAGTACTTC
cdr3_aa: CSVEGWQGASYEQYF

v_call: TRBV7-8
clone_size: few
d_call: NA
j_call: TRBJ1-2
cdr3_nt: TGTGCCAGCAGCTTAGCGCAGGTCGGCTATGGCTACACCTTC
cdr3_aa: CASSLAQVGYGYTF

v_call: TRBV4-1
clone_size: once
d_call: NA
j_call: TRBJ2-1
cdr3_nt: TGCGCCAGCAGCCAAGTTCCGAGCGAGGGCAATGAGCAGTTCTTC
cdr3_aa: CASSQVPSEGNEQFF

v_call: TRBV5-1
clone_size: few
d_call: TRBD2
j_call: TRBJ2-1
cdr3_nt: TGCGCCAGCAGCTTAAGCGGGGCGGTTAACAATGAGCAGTTCTTC
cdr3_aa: CASSLSGAVNNEQFF

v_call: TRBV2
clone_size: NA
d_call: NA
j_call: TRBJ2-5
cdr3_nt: TGTGCCAGCAGTGGAGGGAGGGAGACCCAGTACTTC
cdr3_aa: CASSGGRETQYF

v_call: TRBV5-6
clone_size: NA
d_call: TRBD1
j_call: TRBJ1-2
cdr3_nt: TGTGCCAGCAGCGTAGACAGGGTTCTTTATAACTATGGCTACACCTTC
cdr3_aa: CASSVDRVLYNYGYTF

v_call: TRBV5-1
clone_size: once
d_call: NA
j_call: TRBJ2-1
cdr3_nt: TGCGCCAGCAGCGATCGACTGGTCAATGAGCAGTTCTTC
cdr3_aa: CASSDRLVNEQFF

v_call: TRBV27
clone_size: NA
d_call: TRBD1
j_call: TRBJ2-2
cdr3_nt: TGTGCCAGCAGACCAGGGGGCACTGCGAACACCGGGGAGCTGTTTTTT
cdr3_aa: CASRPGGTANTGELFF

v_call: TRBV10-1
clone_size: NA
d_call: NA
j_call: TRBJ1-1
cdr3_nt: TGCGCCAGCAGCGCAGGGGAGTACACTGAAGCTTTCTTT
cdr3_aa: CASSAGEYTEAFF

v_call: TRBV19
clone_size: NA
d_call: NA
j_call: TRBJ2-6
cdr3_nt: TGTGCCAGTTTACCAGGGCCCGAAAACTCTGGGGCCAACGTCCTGACTTTC
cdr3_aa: CASLPGPENSGANVLTF

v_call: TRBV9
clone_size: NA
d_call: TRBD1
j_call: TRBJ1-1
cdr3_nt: TGTGCCAGCAGCGTTTTCGGACAGGGATACACTGAAGCTTTCTTT
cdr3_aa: CASSVFGQGYTEAFF

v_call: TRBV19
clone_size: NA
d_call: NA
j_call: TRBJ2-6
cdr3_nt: TGTGCCAGTAGAGGCGGCTCTGGGGCCAACGTCCTGACTTTC
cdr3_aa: CASRGGSGANVLTF

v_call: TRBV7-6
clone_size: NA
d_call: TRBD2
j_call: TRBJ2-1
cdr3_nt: TGTGCCAGCAGCTTAAGAGGCGGGGGGGCCTTGGCGTTCTACAATGAGCAGTTCTTC
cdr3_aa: CASSLRGGGALAFYNEQFF

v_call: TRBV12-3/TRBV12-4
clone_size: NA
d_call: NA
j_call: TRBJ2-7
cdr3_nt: TGTGCCAGCAGTCCAGACAGCTACGAGCAGTACTTC
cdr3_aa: CASSPDSYEQYF

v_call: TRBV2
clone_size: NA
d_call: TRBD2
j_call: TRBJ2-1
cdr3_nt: TGTGCCAGCAGACCGGGACTAGCGGGGGGAACCTACAATGAGCAGTTCTTC
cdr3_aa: CASRPGLAGGTYNEQFF

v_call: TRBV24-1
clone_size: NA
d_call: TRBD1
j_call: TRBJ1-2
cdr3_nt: TGTGCCACCAGTGATTTAGACAGGGTAAGCGGCTACACCTTC
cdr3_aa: CATSDLDRVSGYTF